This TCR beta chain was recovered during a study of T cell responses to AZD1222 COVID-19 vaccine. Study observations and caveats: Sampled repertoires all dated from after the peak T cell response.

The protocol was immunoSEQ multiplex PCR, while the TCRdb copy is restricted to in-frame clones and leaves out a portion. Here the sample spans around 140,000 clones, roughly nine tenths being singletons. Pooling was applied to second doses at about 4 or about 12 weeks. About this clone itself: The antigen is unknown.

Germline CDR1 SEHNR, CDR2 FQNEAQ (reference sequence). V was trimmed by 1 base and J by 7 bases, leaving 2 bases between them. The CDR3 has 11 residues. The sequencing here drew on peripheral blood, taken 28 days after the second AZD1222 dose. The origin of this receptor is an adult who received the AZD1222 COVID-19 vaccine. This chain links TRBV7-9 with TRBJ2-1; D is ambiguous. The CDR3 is CASSLGNEQFF. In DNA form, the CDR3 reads TGTGCCAGCAGCTTAGGTAATGAGCAGTTCTTC.